Reported below is one T cell receptor beta chain. Antigen: not known. The sample is drawn from a study of a mutant IDH1 vaccine in newly diagnosed glioma. Study information: In some groups vaccination began 4-6 weeks post-radiotherapy; others received it with temozolomide. Previous treatment comprised radiotherapy, temozolomide, or both, mostly both.

Study-wide results and limits: Of all patients, 93.3% showed vaccine-induced immune responses.

Regarding time point: week 11, during vaccination. Topical imiquimod was applied with each vaccine dose, which held 300 ug of mutant IDH1 20-mer peptide. Each of the donors came in with new WHO grade 3 or 4 astrocytomas that were IDH1-mutant and ATRX-lost. TCRdb keeps only in-frame clones here, not all; method: immunoSEQ multiplex PCR. The repertoire holds 110,000 or so clones, with about 90% as singletons. The sample here was PBMCs, taken from a glioma patient whose treatment included an IDH1 peptide vaccine. The sequence came from a woman in her fifties or sixties with glioma.

CDR3 sequence reads: CASSEGGRGTDTQYF. The CDR3 DNA reads as TGTGCCAGCAGTGAGGGCGGGAGAGGCACAGATACGCAGTATTTT. The genes are TRBV27 and TRBJ2-3, with 7 bases identical to TRBD2. Germline V gene lookup returns CDR1 MNHEY and CDR2 SMNVEV (reference sequence). V gave up 5 bases and J gave up 1 base; unmatched junction bases: 6. The CDR3 consists of 15 residues.